Listed below are T cell receptor beta chains from one sample, sequenced in a study of blood T cell repertoires in COVID-19. Measured with immunoSEQ multiplex PCR; TCRdb has only the in-frame clones, and not every one. The table includes roughly 150,000 clones, 80% detected once. Source material: PBMCs or T cells enriched from blood (not recorded which). Every receptor here comes from a man aged 40-55 years who had recovered from COVID-19. The CDR3 runs from the conserved cysteine through the conserved F or W. The D gene is left open where the match is weak. Only part of the rows carry a size: once, few, many, or a class if the clone is expanded.

d_call	v_call	clone_size	j_call	cdr3_aa	cdr3_nt
.	TRBV11-1	.	TRBJ1-1	CASGLAERVGTEAFF	TGTGCCAGCGGACTTGCTGAAAGGGTAGGCACTGAAGCTTTCTTT
.	TRBV7-9	.	TRBJ1-1	CASSSMNTEAFF	TGTGCCAGCAGCTCAATGAACACTGAAGCTTTCTTT
TRBD2	TRBV2	.	TRBJ2-1	CASSLVGLAGGQGEQFF	TGTGCCAGCAGTTTAGTTGGACTAGCGGGGGGGCAGGGGGAGCAGTTCTTC
.	TRBV2	.	TRBJ1-2	CASSGRGYTF	TGTGCCAGCAGTGGGAGAGGCTACACCTTC
TRBD1	TRBV9	.	TRBJ1-1	CASSVGLQGENTEAFF	TGTGCCAGCAGCGTAGGTTTACAGGGGGAGAACACTGAAGCTTTCTTT
TRBD1	TRBV24-1	.	TRBJ2-2	CATSDRRDRGNTGELFF	TGTGCCACCAGTGACCGCAGGGACAGGGGGAACACCGGGGAGCTGTTTTTT
TRBD1	TRBV19	few	TRBJ1-3	CASLDRAGNTIYF	TGTGCCAGCCTGGACAGGGCTGGAAACACCATATATTTT
.	TRBV7-9	.	TRBJ2-5	CASRSGETQYF	TGTGCCAGCAGGTCAGGAGAGACCCAGTACTTC
.	TRBV5-1	few	TRBJ1-2	CASSLESNYGYTF	TGCGCCAGCAGCTTGGAGAGCAACTATGGCTACACCTTC
.	TRBV24-1	.	TRBJ1-5	CATSDFQGPRQPQHF	TGTGCCACCAGTGATTTTCAGGGCCCGAGACAGCCCCAGCATTTT
.	TRBV24-1	.	TRBJ1-2	CATKGEVGGYTF	TGTGCCACCAAGGGGGAAGTAGGAGGCTACACCTTC
.	TRBV6-6	.	TRBJ1-5	CASSLDNQPQHF	TGTGCCAGCAGTTTAGACAATCAGCCCCAGCATTTT
.	TRBV11-2	.	TRBJ2-3	CASSINSHTDTQYF	TGTGCCAGCAGCATCAACTCCCACACAGATACGCAGTATTTT
TRBD2	TRBV7-9	.	TRBJ2-5	CASSLLGGQETQYF	TGTGCCAGCAGCCTCCTGGGGGGGCAAGAGACCCAGTACTTC
TRBD1	TRBV12-3/TRBV12-4	.	TRBJ1-1	CATPGGHEAFF	TGTGCCACCCCAGGGGGGCATGAAGCTTTCTTT
.	TRBV10-3	.	TRBJ1-2	CAISPGYGYTF	TGTGCCATCAGTCCGGGCTATGGCTACACCTTC
.	TRBV12-5	.	TRBJ1-2	CASGLWQNYGYTF	TGTGCTAGTGGTTTGTGGCAGAACTATGGCTACACCTTC
TRBD1	TRBV18	once	TRBJ1-5	CASSPMTGANQPQHF	TGTGCCAGCTCACCAATGACAGGGGCGAATCAGCCCCAGCATTTT
.	TRBV13	few	TRBJ2-3	CASTAEGAPDTQYF	TGTGCCAGCACCGCGGAGGGTGCCCCAGATACGCAGTATTTT
.	TRBV10-1	.	TRBJ2-4	CASSEGGAGPIQYF	TGCGCCAGCAGTGAAGGTGGGGCCGGGCCCATTCAGTACTTC
.	TRBV3-1/TRBV3-2	few	TRBJ1-6	CASSLGQFYNSPLHF	TGTGCCAGCAGCCTAGGACAGTTTTATAATTCACCCCTCCACTTT
.	TRBV6-6	.	TRBJ2-7	CASSSPPRGAGEQYF	TGTGCCAGCAGTTCCCCCCCCCGGGGCGCGGGAGAGCAGTACTTC
TRBD2	TRBV24-1	.	TRBJ2-5	CATSDGRGASGGQGETQYF	TGTGCCACCAGTGATGGGCGAGGGGCTAGCGGGGGGCAGGGAGAGACCCAGTACTTC
TRBD1	TRBV10-1	few	TRBJ1-5	CASSAGGGNQPQHF	TGCGCCAGCAGTGCAGGGGGTGGGAATCAGCCCCAGCATTTT
TRBD1	TRBV3-1/TRBV3-2	.	TRBJ1-1	CASSPRQGKGTEAFF	TGTGCCAGCAGCCCCCGACAGGGAAAGGGCACTGAAGCTTTCTTT
.	TRBV6-6	.	TRBJ1-3	CASSLTGGAGSGNTIYF	TGTGCCAGCAGTCTCACGGGCGGGGCAGGCTCTGGAAACACCATATATTTT
.	TRBV19	.	TRBJ2-6	CASRPRPRGSGANVLTF	TGTGCCAGTAGACCCCGGCCAAGGGGAAGTGGGGCCAACGTCCTGACTTTC
.	TRBV30	.	TRBJ2-7	CAWSSNAGREQYF	TGTGCCTGGAGTTCTAACGCAGGGAGGGAGCAGTACTTC
TRBD2	TRBV24-1	.	TRBJ2-1	CATSDSKRGGYNEQFF	TGTGCCACCAGTGACAGCAAGCGGGGGGGTTACAATGAGCAGTTCTTC
.	TRBV30	.	TRBJ2-1	CAWSAPLGATGSDNEQFF	TGTGCCTGGAGTGCGCCCCTTGGGGCGACGGGTTCCGACAATGAGCAGTTCTTC
TRBD1	TRBV9	.	TRBJ2-7	CASSYRGAYEQYF	TGTGCCAGCAGCTACAGGGGCGCGTACGAGCAGTACTTC
TRBD1	TRBV29-1	.	TRBJ1-2	CSVWTGGDYGYTF	TGCAGCGTCTGGACAGGAGGGGACTATGGCTACACCTTC
.	TRBV24-1	.	TRBJ2-5	CATSGGRQETQYF	TGTGCCACCAGTGGGGGCCGCCAAGAGACCCAGTACTTC
TRBD1	TRBV27	.	TRBJ1-5	CASSLGHRGLQPQHF	TGTGCCAGCAGTTTAGGGCACAGGGGGCTGCAGCCCCAGCATTTT
.	TRBV7-9	.	TRBJ2-4	CASSLEGERGAGNIQYF	TGTGCCAGCAGCTTAGAGGGGGAGCGAGGAGCCGGAAACATTCAGTACTTC
TRBD2	TRBV3-1/TRBV3-2	once	TRBJ2-5	CASSQDPSGEETQYF	TGTGCCAGCAGCCAAGACCCTAGCGGGGAAGAGACCCAGTACTTC
.	TRBV13	.	TRBJ2-7	CASSFQGPYEQYF	TGTGCCAGCAGCTTCCAGGGGCCTTACGAGCAGTACTTC
.	TRBV10-1	.	TRBJ2-7	CASSSGKGSYEQYF	TGCGCCAGCAGTTCAGGGAAGGGGTCCTACGAGCAGTACTTC
TRBD1	TRBV6-5	.	TRBJ1-2	CASRDRGANYGYTF	TGTGCCAGCAGAGACAGGGGGGCGAACTATGGCTACACCTTC
.	TRBV30	.	TRBJ1-1	CAWSVALIGAFF	TGTGCCTGGAGTGTAGCCCTCATCGGAGCTTTCTTT